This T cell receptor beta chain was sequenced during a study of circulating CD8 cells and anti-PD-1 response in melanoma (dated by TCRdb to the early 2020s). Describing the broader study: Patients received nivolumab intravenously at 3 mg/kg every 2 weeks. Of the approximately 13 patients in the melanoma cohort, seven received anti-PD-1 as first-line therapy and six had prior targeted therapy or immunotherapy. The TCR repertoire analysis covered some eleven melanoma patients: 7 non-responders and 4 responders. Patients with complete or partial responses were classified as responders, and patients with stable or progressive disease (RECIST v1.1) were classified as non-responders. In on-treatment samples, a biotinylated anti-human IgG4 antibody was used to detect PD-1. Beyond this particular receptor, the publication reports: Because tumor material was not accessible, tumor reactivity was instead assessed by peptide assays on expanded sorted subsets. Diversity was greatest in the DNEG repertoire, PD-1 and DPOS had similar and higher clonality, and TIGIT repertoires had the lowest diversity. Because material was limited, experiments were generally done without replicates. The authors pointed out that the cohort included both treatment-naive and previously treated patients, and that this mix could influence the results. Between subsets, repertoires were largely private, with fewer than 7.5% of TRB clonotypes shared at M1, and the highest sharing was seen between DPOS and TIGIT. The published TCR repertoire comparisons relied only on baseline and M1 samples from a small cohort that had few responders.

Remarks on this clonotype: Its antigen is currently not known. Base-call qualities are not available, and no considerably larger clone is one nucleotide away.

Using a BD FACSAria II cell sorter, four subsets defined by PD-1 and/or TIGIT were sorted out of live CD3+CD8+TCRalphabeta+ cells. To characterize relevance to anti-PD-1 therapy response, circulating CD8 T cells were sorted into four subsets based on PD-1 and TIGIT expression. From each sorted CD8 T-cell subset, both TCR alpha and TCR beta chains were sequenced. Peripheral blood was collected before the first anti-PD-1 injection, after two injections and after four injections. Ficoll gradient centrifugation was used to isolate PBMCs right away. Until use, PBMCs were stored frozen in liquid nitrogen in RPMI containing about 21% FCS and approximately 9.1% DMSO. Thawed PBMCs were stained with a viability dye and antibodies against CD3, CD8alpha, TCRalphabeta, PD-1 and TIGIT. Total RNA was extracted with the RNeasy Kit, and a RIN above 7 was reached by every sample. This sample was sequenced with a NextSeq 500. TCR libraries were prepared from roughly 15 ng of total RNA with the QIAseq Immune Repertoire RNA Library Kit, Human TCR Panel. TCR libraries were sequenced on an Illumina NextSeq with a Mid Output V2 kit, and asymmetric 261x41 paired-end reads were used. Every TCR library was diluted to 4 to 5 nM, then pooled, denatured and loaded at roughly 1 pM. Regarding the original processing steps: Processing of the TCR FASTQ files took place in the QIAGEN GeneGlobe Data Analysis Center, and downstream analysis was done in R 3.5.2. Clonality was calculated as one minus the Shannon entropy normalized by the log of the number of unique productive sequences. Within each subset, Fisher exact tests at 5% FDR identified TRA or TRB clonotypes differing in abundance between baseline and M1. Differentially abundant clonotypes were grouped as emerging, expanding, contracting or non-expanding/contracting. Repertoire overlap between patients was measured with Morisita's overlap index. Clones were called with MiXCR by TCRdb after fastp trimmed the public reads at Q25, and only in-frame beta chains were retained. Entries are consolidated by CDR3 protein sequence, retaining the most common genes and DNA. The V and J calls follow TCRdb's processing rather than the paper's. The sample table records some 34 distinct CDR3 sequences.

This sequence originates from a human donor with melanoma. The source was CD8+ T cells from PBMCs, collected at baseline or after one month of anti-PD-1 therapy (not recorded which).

CDR3 loop: CASSSGYTRYEQYF. The DNA reads as follows: TGTGCCAGCAGTTCAGGCTATACACGCTACGAGCAGTACTTC. The rearranged chain carries TRBV28 and TRBJ2-7, with no reliable assignment of the D segment. From the germline V gene, CDR1 is MDHEN and CDR2 is SYDVKM. The CDR3 contains 14 residues, cysteine and phenylalanine counted. Just the 42-base CDR3 DNA is kept, in frame starting at base 1. V and J lose 4 bases and 3 bases, and a span of 13 bases separates them.